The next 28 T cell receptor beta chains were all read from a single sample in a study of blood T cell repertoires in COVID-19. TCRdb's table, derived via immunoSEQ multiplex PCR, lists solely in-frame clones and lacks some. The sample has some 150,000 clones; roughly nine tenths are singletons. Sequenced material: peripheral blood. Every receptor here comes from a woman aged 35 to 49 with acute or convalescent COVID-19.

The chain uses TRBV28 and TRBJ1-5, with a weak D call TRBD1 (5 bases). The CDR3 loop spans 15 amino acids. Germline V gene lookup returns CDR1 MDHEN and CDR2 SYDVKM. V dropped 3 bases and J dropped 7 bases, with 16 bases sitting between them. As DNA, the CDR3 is TGTGCCAGCAGTTTGTTTTCGGGGGAGGGACAGCCCCAGCATTTT. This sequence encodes CASSLFSGEGQPQHF.

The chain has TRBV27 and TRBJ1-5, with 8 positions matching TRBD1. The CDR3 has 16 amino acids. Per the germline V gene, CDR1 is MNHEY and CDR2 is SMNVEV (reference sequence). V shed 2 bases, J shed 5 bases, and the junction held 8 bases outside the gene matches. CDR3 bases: TGTGCCAGCAGTTTAATAGGACAGGGACTCTATCAGCCCCAGCATTTT. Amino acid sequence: CASSLIGQGLYQPQHF.

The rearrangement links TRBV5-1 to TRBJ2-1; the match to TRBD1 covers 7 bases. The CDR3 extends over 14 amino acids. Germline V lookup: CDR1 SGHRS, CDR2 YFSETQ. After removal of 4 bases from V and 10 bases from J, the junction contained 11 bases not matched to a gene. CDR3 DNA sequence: TGCGCCAGCAGCCCGAGACAGGGCGTAAACGAGCAGTTCTTC. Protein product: CASSPRQGVNEQFF.

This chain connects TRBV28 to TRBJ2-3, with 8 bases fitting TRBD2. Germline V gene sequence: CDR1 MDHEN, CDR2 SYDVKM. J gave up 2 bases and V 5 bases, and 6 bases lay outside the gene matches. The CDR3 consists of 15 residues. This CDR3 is CASSPWTSYTDTQYF. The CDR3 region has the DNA TGTGCCAGCAGTCCCTGGACTAGCTACACAGATACGCAGTATTTT.

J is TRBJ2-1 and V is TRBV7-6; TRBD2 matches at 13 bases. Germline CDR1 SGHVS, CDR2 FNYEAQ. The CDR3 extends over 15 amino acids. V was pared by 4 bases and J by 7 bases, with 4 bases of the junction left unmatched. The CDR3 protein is CASSSGLAGVNEQFF. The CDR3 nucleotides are TGTGCCAGCAGCTCCGGACTAGCGGGGGTTAATGAGCAGTTCTTC.

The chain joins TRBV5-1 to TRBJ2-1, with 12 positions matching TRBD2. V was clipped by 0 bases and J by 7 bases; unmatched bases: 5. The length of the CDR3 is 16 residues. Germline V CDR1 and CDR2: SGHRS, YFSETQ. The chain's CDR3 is CASSLDSSGGDNEQFF. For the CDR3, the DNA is TGCGCCAGCAGCTTGGATTCTAGCGGGGGGGATAATGAGCAGTTCTTC.

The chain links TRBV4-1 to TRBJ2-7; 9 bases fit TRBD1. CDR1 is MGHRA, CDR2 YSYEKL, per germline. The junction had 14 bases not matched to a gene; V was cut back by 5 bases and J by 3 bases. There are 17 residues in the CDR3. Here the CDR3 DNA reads TGCGCCAGCAGCTACGCCGGAGACAGGGGGGTTGACTACGAGCAGTACTTC. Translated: CASSYAGDRGVDYEQYF.

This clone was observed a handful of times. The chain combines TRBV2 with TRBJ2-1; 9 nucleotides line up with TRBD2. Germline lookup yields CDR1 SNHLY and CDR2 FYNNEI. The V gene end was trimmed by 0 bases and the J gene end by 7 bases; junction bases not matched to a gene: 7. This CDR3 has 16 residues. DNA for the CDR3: TGTGCCAGCAGTGAAGCTAGGCTAGCGGGGAGGAATGAGCAGTTCTTC. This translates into CASSEARLAGRNEQFF.

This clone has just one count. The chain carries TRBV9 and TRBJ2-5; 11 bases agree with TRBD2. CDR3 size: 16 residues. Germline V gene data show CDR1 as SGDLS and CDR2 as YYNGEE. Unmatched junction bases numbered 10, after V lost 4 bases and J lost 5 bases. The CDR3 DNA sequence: TGTGCCAGCAGCAGATATAGCGGGAGGGTCGGGGAGACCCAGTACTTC. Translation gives CASSRYSGRVGETQYF.

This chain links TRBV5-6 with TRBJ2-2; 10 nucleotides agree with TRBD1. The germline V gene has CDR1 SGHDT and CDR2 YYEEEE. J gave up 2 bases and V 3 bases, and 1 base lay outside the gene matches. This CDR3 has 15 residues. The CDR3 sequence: CASSSTGGNTGELFF. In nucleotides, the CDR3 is TGTGCCAGCAGCTCGACAGGGGGCAACACCGGGGAGCTGTTTTTT.

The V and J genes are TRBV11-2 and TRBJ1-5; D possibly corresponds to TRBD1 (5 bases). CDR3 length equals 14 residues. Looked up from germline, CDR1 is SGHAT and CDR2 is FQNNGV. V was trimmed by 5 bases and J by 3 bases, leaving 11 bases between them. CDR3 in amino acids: CASSPRTTNQPQHF. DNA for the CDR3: TGTGCCAGCAGCCCCAGGACAACCAATCAGCCCCAGCATTTT.

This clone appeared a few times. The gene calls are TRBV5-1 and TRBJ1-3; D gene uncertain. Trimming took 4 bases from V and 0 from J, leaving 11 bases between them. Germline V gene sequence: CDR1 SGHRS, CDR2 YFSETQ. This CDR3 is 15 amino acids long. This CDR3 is CASSQDSRSGNTIYF. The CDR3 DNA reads TGCGCCAGCAGCCAAGACTCCCGCTCTGGAAACACCATATATTTT. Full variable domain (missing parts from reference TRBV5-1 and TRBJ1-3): KAGVTQTPRYLIKTRGQQVTLSCSPISGHRSVSWYQQTPGQGLQFLFEYFSETQRNKGNFPGRFSGRQFSNSRSEMNVSTLELGDSALYLCASSQDSRSGNTIYFGEGSWLTVV.

Written as DNA, the CDR3 is TGTGCCAGCACCTCAATCATCCTGGGGCAGGGACAATATGGAAACACCATATATTTT. Encoded protein: CASTSIILGQGQYGNTIYF. V gene TRBV28 combines with J gene TRBJ1-3; maybe TRBD1 (6 bases). Trimming removed 7 bases from V and 3 bases from J, with 28 bases in between. CDR1 MDHEN and CDR2 SYDVKM come from the germline V gene. This CDR3 comprises 19 residues. Combining the CDR3 with reference TRBV28 and TRBJ1-3 gives the whole variable domain DVKVTQSSRYLVKRTGEKVFLECVQDMDHENMFWYRQDPGLGLRLIYFSYDVKMKEKGDIPEGYSVSREKKERFSLILESASTNQTSMYLCASTSIILGQGQYGNTIYFGEGSWLTVV.

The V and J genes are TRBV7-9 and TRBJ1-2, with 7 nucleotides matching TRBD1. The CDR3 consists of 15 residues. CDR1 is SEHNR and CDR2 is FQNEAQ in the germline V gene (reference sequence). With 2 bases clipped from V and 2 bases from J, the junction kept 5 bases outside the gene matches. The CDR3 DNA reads TGTGCCAGCAGCTTATCCGACAGGGAAAACTATGGCTACACCTTC. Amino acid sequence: CASSLSDRENYGYTF. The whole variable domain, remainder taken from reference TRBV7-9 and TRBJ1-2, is DTGVSQNPRHKITKRGQNVTFRCDPISEHNRLYWYRQTLGQGPEFLTYFQNEAQLEKSRLLSDRFSAERPKGSFSTLEIQRTEQGDSAMYLCASSLSDRENYGYTFGSGTRLTVV.

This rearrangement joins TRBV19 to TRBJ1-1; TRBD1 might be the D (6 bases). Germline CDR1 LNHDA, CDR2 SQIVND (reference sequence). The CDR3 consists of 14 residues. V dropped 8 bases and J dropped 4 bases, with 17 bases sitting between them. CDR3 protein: CASEGGAWGTEAFF. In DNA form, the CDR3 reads TGTGCCAGTGAAGGGGGAGCCTGGGGCACTGAAGCTTTCTTT.

In nucleotides, the CDR3 is TGTGCCAGCAGTGATGTTGGAGCTACTAGCACAGATACGCAGTATTTT. Translating gives CASSDVGATSTDTQYF. This sequence joins TRBV2 and TRBJ2-3; no clear D. V dropped 3 bases and J dropped 0 bases, with 13 bases sitting between them. Germline V gene sequence: CDR1 SNHLY, CDR2 FYNNEI. CDR3 size: 16 residues.

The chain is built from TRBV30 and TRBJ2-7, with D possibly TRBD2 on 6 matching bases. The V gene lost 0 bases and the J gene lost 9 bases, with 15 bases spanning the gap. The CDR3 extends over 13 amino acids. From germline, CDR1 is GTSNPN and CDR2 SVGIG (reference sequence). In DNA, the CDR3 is TGTGCCTGGAGTGTACTAGGTGCCGGGGGGCAGTACTTC. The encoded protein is CAWSVLGAGGQYF.

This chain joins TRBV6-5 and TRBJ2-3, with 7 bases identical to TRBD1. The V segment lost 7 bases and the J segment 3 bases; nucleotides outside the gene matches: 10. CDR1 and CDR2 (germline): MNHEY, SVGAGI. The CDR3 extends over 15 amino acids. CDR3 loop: CASTRRKGATDTQYF. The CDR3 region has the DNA TGTGCCAGCACCCGCCGGAAGGGGGCTACAGATACGCAGTATTTT.

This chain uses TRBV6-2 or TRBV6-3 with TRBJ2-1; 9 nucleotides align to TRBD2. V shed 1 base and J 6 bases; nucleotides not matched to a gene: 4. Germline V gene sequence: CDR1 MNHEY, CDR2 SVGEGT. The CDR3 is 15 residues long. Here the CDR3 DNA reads TGTGCCAGCAGTTACTTCCTAGCGGGGCGCAATGAGCAGTTCTTC. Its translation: CASSYFLAGRNEQFF.

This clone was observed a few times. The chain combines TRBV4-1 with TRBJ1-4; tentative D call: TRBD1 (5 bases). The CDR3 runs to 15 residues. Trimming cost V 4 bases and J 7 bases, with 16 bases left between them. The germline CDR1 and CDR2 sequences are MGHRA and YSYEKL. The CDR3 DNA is TGCGCCAGCAGCCTATTTGACAGTTGGGCTGAAAAACTGTTTTTT. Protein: CASSLFDSWAEKLFF.

In DNA form, the CDR3 reads TGTGCCAGCAGCCAAGGGTGGACAGCGCACAACTATGGCTACACCTTC. Translated: CASSQGWTAHNYGYTF. The genes are TRBV3-1 (or the pseudogene TRBV3-2) and TRBJ1-2; tentatively, D is TRBD1 (6 bases). V gave up 1 base and J gave up 2 bases, with 14 bases separating them. Germline lookup yields CDR1 LGHDT and CDR2 YNNKEL (reference sequence). This CDR3 is built from 16 residues.

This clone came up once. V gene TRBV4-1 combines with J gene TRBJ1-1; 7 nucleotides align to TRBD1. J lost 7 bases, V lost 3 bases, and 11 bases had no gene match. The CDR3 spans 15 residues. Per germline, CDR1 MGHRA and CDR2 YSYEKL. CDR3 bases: TGCGCCAGCAGCCATCCTAGGGGGCGCAGGGGTGAAGCTTTCTTT. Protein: CASSHPRGRRGEAFF.

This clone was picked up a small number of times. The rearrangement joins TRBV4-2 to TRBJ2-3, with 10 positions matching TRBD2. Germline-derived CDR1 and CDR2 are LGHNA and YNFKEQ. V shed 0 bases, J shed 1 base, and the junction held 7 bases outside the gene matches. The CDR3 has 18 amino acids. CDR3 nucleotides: TGTGCCAGCAGCCAAGATGCCTTAGCGGGGGGCGGCACAGATACGCAGTATTTT. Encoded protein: CASSQDALAGGGTDTQYF.

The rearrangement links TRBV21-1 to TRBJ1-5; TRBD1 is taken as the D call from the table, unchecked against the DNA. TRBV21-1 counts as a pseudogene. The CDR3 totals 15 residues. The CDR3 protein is CASSSRTARNQPQHF. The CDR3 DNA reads TGTGCCAGCAGCTCCCGGACAGCTCGCAATCAGCCCCAGCATTTT.

CDR3 residues: CASSPAGEAARNYGYTF. In nucleotides, the CDR3 is TGTGCCAGCAGCCCCGCGGGGGAAGCAGCACGAAACTATGGCTACACCTTC. The gene calls are TRBV5-5 and TRBJ1-2; D perhaps matches TRBD1 (5 bases). Germline V gene data show CDR1 as SGHKS and CDR2 as YYEKEE (reference sequence). Trimming shortened V by 4 bases and J by 2 bases, and 21 bases separated the two germline ends. The CDR3 loop spans 17 amino acids.

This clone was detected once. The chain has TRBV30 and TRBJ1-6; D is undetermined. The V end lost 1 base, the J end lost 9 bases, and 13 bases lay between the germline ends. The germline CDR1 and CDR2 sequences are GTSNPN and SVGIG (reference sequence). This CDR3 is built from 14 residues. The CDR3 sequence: CAWSGRTDRSPLHF. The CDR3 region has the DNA TGTGCCTGGAGTGGTCGCACAGACCGTTCACCCCTCCACTTT.

CDR3 in DNA: TGTGCCAGCAGCTGGAGAGCCTCCCTTTACAATGAGCAGTTCTTC. Translation gives CASSWRASLYNEQFF. The chain is built from TRBV5-6 and TRBJ2-1; D call uncertain. Germline CDR1 is SGHDT and CDR2 is YYEEEE. V lost 3 bases to trimming and J lost 4 bases, with 14 bases between them. The CDR3 spans 15 residues. Together with reference TRBV5-6 and TRBJ2-1, the CDR3 gives the full variable domain: DAGVTQSPTHLIKTRGQQVTLRCSPKSGHDTVSWYQQALGQGPQFIFQYYEEEERQRGNFPDRFSGHQFPNYSSELNVNALLLGDSALYLCASSWRASLYNEQFFGPGTRLTVL.

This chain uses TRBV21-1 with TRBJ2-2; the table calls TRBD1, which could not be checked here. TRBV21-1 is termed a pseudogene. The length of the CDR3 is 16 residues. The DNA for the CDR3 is TGTGCCAGCAGCAAAGATGGACAGGGGACCACCGGGGAGCTGTTTTTT. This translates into CASSKDGQGTTGELFF.